These 22 T cell receptor beta chains were sequenced from one sample in a study of read filtering for tumor transcriptome and immune sequencing. This library used roughly 400 ng RNA and molecular barcoded adaptors spanning alpha/delta and beta/gamma chains. TCRdb independently ran MiXCR on the reads; one entry per CDR3 protein. Found here are some 130,000 distinct CDR3 sequences, 13% of them singletons; the top ten hold approximately 10%. The sample comprised a population of CD138-negative cells sorted from bone marrow. Receptors originate from a donor at least 40 years old with multiple myeloma.

The table lists this clonotype with many counts. V gene TRBV4-1 combines with J gene TRBJ1-3; no clear D. The CDR3 spans 14 residues. The germline gives CDR1 MGHRA, CDR2 YSYEKL. V was shortened by 0 bases and J by 4 bases, with 7 bases between the two germline ends. The CDR3 is CASSQERAGNTIYF. CDR3 coding DNA: TGCGCCAGCAGCCAAGAAAGGGCGGGAAACACCATATATTTT.

This clonotype has ten or more counts. The CDR3 nucleotides read TGTGCCAGCAGTTTTTCTTCGGGCGTAGAGACCCAGTACTTC. Translating it yields CASSFSSGVETQYF. This rearrangement joins TRBV12-3 or TRBV12-4 to TRBJ2-5, with no clear D. This CDR3 region has 14 residues. The V gene lost 3 bases and the J gene lost 4 bases, with 12 bases spanning the gap.

This clonotype was recorded at least ten times. The chain couples TRBV5-1 to TRBJ2-2, with 10 positions matching TRBD1. V trimming: 7 bases; J trimming: 4 bases; junction bases outside the gene matches: 7. Per germline, CDR1 SGHRS and CDR2 YFSETQ. This CDR3 comprises 15 residues. CDR3 region: CASSRTGGSTGELFF. The CDR3 DNA is TGCGCCAGCTCCAGGACAGGGGGTAGCACCGGGGAGCTGTTTTTT.

This clonotype was recorded many times. The rearrangement uses TRBV5-1 and TRBJ2-1, with D perhaps matching TRBD1 (5 bases). This CDR3 is 11 amino acids long. CDR1 is SGHRS, CDR2 YFSETQ, per germline. V was shortened by 0 bases and J by 15 bases, with 10 bases between the two germline ends. The CDR3 DNA reads TGCGCCAGCAGCTTGGGACAGCTGATGTTCTTC. It is translated as CASSLGQLMFF.

This clonotype was recorded at least ten times. Without the conserved terminal phenylalanine or tryptophan, this CDR3 likely stems from a read error. The chain couples TRBV11-2 to TRBJ2-1; D not certain. The CDR3 runs 15 residues. Trimming cost V 1 base and J 3 bases, with 10 bases left between them. Germline V gene lookup returns CDR1 SGHAT and CDR2 FQNNGV. The CDR3: CASSLVVGSYNEQFS. In nucleotides, the CDR3 is TGTGCCAGCAGCTTAGTAGTGGGCAGCTACAATGAGCAGTTCTCC.

This sequence joins TRBV7-3 and TRBJ2-2; 8 bases fit TRBD2. J gave up 5 bases and V 2 bases, and 10 bases lay outside the gene matches. Germline values: CDR1 SGHTA, CDR2 FQGTGA. The length of the CDR3 is 17 residues. Here the CDR3 reads CASSLVRSAGGTGELFF. As DNA, the CDR3 is TGTGCCAGCAGCTTAGTCCGTTCTGCGGGGGGAACCGGGGAGCTGTTTTTT. The full variable domain, rest sourced from reference TRBV7-3 and TRBJ2-2, is GAGVSQTPSNKVTEKGKYVELRCDPISGHTALYWYRQSLGQGPEFLIYFQGTGAADDSGLPNDRFFAVRPEGSVSTLKIQRTERGDSAVYLCASSLVRSAGGTGELFFGEGSRLTVL.

This clonotype has ten or more counts. V gene TRBV4-1 combines with J gene TRBJ2-1, with D hard to call. CDR1 MGHRA and CDR2 YSYEKL come from the germline V gene. There are 16 residues in the CDR3. With 1 base removed from V and 4 bases from J, the gap between germline ends came to 14 bases. The CDR3 coding sequence is TGCGCCAGCAGCCAAGGCGTGGATCAAAGTTACAATGAGCAGTTCTTC. Its protein product is CASSQGVDQSYNEQFF.

Concerning this clonotype itself: This may come from a read error, since a much larger clone is one base off. J is TRBJ2-7 and V is TRBV28; TRBD2 matches at 12 bases. The CDR3 totals 13 residues. Germline CDR1 and CDR2: MDHEN and SYDVKM. CDR3 residues: CSILAGGSYEQYF. In nucleotides, the CDR3 is TGTTCCATCCTAGCGGGAGGGTCCTACGAGCAGTACTTC.

This clonotype was counted at least ten times. This rearrangement joins TRBV20-1 to TRBJ2-5; D is unclear. V lost 1 base to trimming and J lost 1 base, with 10 bases between them. Germline CDR1 and CDR2: DFQATT and SNEGSKA (reference sequence). This CDR3 contains 14 residues. The CDR3 sequence: CSARAPQTQETQYF. The CDR3 DNA follows: TGCAGTGCTAGAGCTCCACAGACCCAAGAGACCCAGTACTTC.

In the case of this clonotype: One end of the junction fails to match germline, which may point to a read error. The V and J genes are TRBV5-5 and TRBJ1-1; the D is unclear. The CDR3 length is 13 residues. The V gene's germline CDR1 is SGHKS and CDR2 YYEKEE (reference sequence). The CDR3 nucleotides read TGTGCCAGCAGCTTGGACGACGTCTCTGAGGCTTTCTTT. This sequence encodes CASSLDDVSEAFF.

This clonotype was seen ten or more times. The chain carries TRBV7-6 and TRBJ2-3; D is uncertain. CDR1 is SGHVS and CDR2 is FNYEAQ in the germline V gene. The CDR3 is 14 residues long. The V end lost 0 bases, the J end lost 2 bases, and 6 bases lay between the germline ends. The CDR3 here is CASSLAINTDTQYF. CDR3 nucleotide sequence: TGTGCCAGCAGCTTAGCTATCAACACAGATACGCAGTATTTT.

This clonotype was observed many times. This sequence joins TRBV7-9 and TRBJ2-3; no clear D gene. This CDR3 contains 20 residues. Deletions cut 4 bases from V and 2 bases from J, with 28 bases between. Germline-derived CDR1 and CDR2 are SEHNR and FQNEAQ (reference sequence). Written as DNA, the CDR3 is TGTGCCAGCAGCTCCGGACGCCTCCACGAATTCAAGATGTACACAGATACGCAGTATTTT. Translating it yields CASSSGRLHEFKMYTDTQYF.

The chain couples TRBV9 to TRBJ1-6; 8 nucleotides match TRBD1. Germline lookup yields CDR1 SGDLS and CDR2 YYNGEE. V lost 4 bases and J lost 3; bases outside the gene matches: 9. This CDR3 is 17 amino acids long. CDR3 protein: CASSIEGQVFYNSPLHF. CDR3 nucleotides: TGTGCCAGCAGCATAGAGGGACAGGTGTTCTATAATTCACCCCTCCACTTT.

This clonotype was seen repeatedly, ten times or more. The chain has TRBV20-1 and TRBJ1-5; 7 bases map to TRBD1. Germline CDR1 and CDR2: DFQATT and SNEGSKA (reference sequence). J was trimmed by 7 bases and V by 5 bases; bases with no gene match: 8. The CDR3 is 13 residues long. DNA for the CDR3: TGCAGTGCTCTAACAGGGGTCGGGCAGCCCCAGCATTTT. This sequence encodes CSALTGVGQPQHF.

In its sample, this clonotype was seen many times. The chain is built from TRBV5-1 and TRBJ1-2; 7 nucleotides align to TRBD1. V was pared by 4 bases and J by 2 bases, with 2 bases of the junction left unmatched. Germline V lookup: CDR1 SGHRS, CDR2 YFSETQ. CDR3 length equals 13 residues. The CDR3 protein is CASSGGQNYGYTF. The CDR3 DNA follows: TGCGCCAGCAGCGGGGGACAGAACTATGGCTACACCTTC. The full variable domain, completed using reference TRBV5-1 and TRBJ1-2, is KAGVTQTPRYLIKTRGQQVTLSCSPISGHRSVSWYQQTPGQGLQFLFEYFSETQRNKGNFPGRFSGRQFSNSRSEMNVSTLELGDSALYLCASSGGQNYGYTFGSGTRLTVV.

CDR3 amino acids: CASSTGGDGANVLTF. CDR3 coding DNA: TGTGCCAGCAGTACAGGGGGCGATGGGGCCAACGTCCTGACTTTC. The V and J genes are TRBV6-2 or TRBV6-3 and TRBJ2-6; 9 bases fit TRBD1. The CDR3 consists of 15 residues. From germline, CDR1 is MNHEY and CDR2 SVGEGT. Germline trimming cut 5 bases from V and 3 bases from J; bases unmatched to any gene: 2.

The rearrangement links TRBV5-6 to TRBJ1-2; D possibly corresponds to TRBD1 (5 bases). Trimming stripped 4 bases from V and 7 bases from J, with 20 bases between. From germline, CDR1 is SGHDT and CDR2 YYEEEE. This CDR3 region has 15 residues. The CDR3 nucleotides are TGTGCCAGCAGCGGGGGACTCCGCGGCAGCCTTGGCTACACCTTC. It encodes CASSGGLRGSLGYTF.

This clonotype was seen at least ten times. The chain couples TRBV6-1 to TRBJ2-7; D possibly corresponds to TRBD1 (6 bases). CDR3 length: 13 amino acids. Deletions cut 7 bases from V and 4 bases from J, with 14 bases between. The germline V gene has CDR1 MNHNS and CDR2 SASEGT. CDR3: CASNSRDTYEQYF. DNA of the CDR3: TGTGCCAGCAATTCCCGGGACACTTACGAGCAGTACTTC.

Regarding this clonotype: An end of the junction does not agree with germline; a read error may underlie this. V and J are TRBV28 and TRBJ2-3; D is uncertain. CDR1 MDHEN and CDR2 SYDVKM come from the germline V gene. This CDR3 is built from 15 residues. The CDR3 sequence is CACSIANGLTDTQYF. As DNA, the CDR3 is TGTGCCTGCAGTATCGCCAATGGCCTCACAGATACGCAGTATTTT.

This clonotype was recorded many times. The genes are TRBV23-1 and TRBJ1-5, with a weak D call TRBD1 (6 bases). TRBV23-1 is placed among ORFs of uncertain function. V lost 9 bases and J 0 bases, leaving 21 bases between the germline ends. The CDR3 loop spans 17 amino acids. This CDR3 reads CASTRRQVEDSNQPQHF. DNA for the CDR3: TGCGCCAGTACTAGAAGACAGGTAGAGGATAGCAATCAGCCCCAGCATTTT.

The chain has TRBV20-1 and TRBJ2-5; TRBD1 agrees at 10 bases. Germline loops: CDR1 DFQATT, CDR2 SNEGSKA (reference sequence). The CDR3 contains 14 residues. CDR3 region: CSGWDRGRQETQYF. CDR3 sequence (DNA): TGCAGCGGCTGGGACAGGGGCCGCCAAGAGACCCAGTACTTC.

This clonotype was seen repeatedly, ten times or more. This sequence joins TRBV3-1 and TRBJ1-1; D not certain. CDR1 is LGHDT and CDR2 is YNNKEL in the germline V gene (reference sequence). The CDR3 runs to 11 residues. V gave up 2 bases and J gave up 7 bases, with 5 bases separating them. Written as DNA, the CDR3 is TGTGCCAGCAGCCAACCAGGTGAAGCTTTCTTT. This encodes CASSQPGEAFF. Combining the CDR3 with reference TRBV3-1 and TRBJ1-1 gives the whole variable domain DTAVSQTPKYLVTQMGNDKSIKCEQNLGHDTMYWYKQDSKKFLKIMFSYNNKELIINETVPNRFSPKSPDKAHLNLHINSLELGDSAVYFCASSQPGEAFFGQGTRLTVV.